The next 22 T cell receptor beta chains were all read from a single sample in a study of blood T cell repertoires in COVID-19. Sequencing was performed with immunoSEQ multiplex PCR; in TCRdb, only in-frame clones are kept and a portion is missing. The sample yields roughly 120,000 clones, less than 90% seen once. The sequenced material came from peripheral blood. Receptors originate from a man aged 65 to 79 with acute or convalescent COVID-19.

The chain recombines TRBV4-1 with TRBJ2-3; 7 nucleotides agree with TRBD2. CDR1 is MGHRA and CDR2 is YSYEKL in the germline V gene. Trimming at V came to 1 base and at J to 1 base, leaving 5 bases not matched to a gene. This CDR3 region has 16 residues. The DNA for the CDR3 is TGCGCCAGCAGCCAAGGCCCTAGCGGCGGCACAGATACGCAGTATTTT. Amino acid sequence: CASSQGPSGGTDTQYF.

The chain combines TRBV19 with TRBJ1-6, with 7 nucleotides matching TRBD1. Germline values: CDR1 LNHDA, CDR2 SQIVND (reference sequence). CDR3 length: 16 residues. Trimming cost V 4 bases and J 6 bases; bases outside gene matches: 9. CDR3 sequence: CASSRNWDSGNSPLHF. Written as DNA, the CDR3 is TGTGCCAGTAGTAGGAACTGGGACAGCGGTAATTCACCCCTCCACTTT.

The chain recombines TRBV5-1 with TRBJ2-7; TRBD2 matches 9 bases. The CDR3 runs 15 residues. CDR1 is SGHRS and CDR2 is YFSETQ in the germline V gene. V shed 2 bases and J 2 bases; nucleotides not matched to a gene: 5. The DNA for the CDR3 is TGCGCCAGCAGCTTTTTTAGCGGGGGAACCTACGAGCAGTACTTC. Protein product: CASSFFSGGTYEQYF.

This chain connects TRBV9 to TRBJ2-2; possibly TRBD1 for D (6 bases). The ends were cut back, 0 bases at V and 0 bases at J, with 9 bases in the middle. The CDR3 runs 16 residues. Germline V gene data show CDR1 as SGDLS and CDR2 as YYNGEE. CDR3 nucleotides: TGTGCCAGCAGCGTAGGACAGGCGGCGAACACCGGGGAGCTGTTTTTT. Translated: CASSVGQAANTGELFF.

This clone was seen a handful of times. The rearrangement uses TRBV15 and TRBJ2-1; TRBD2 might be the D (7 bases). CDR3 length equals 15 residues. Between the trimmed V and J ends, which lost 5 bases and 5 bases, there was a span of 16 bases. Germline assignment: CDR1 LNHNV and CDR2 YYDKDF (reference sequence). The CDR3 spells CATSSGRGGDNEQFF. In DNA form, the CDR3 reads TGTGCCACCAGCTCCGGGAGAGGGGGGGACAATGAGCAGTTCTTC.

This clone was seen just once. The V gene is TRBV11-2, the J gene TRBJ2-1, with D possibly matching TRBD1 (5 bases). V was clipped by 2 bases and J by 1 base, with 6 bases between them. CDR1 and CDR2 (germline): SGHAT, FQNNGV. The CDR3 sequence is 14 residues long. CDR3 bases: TGTGCCAGCAGCTTACGACAGTCCTACAATGAGCAGTTCTTC. Amino acids: CASSLRQSYNEQFF.

The rearrangement uses TRBV19 and TRBJ1-6, with 8 positions matching TRBD1. This CDR3 contains 15 residues. The V and J ends lost 5 bases and 7 bases, in that order; junction bases with no gene match: 7. Per germline, CDR1 LNHDA and CDR2 SQIVND (reference sequence). The CDR3 DNA follows: TGTGCCAGTAGTGCCTTAGACAGGGGAAATTCACCCCTCCACTTT. Its protein product is CASSALDRGNSPLHF.

The CDR3 reads CASSTDRVYGYTF. CDR3 nucleotide sequence: TGTGCCAGCTCGACGGACAGGGTGTATGGCTACACCTTC. The V gene is TRBV18, the J gene TRBJ1-2, with 8 positions matching TRBD1. The CDR3 is made up of 13 amino acids. V shed 6 bases and J 5 bases; nucleotides not matched to a gene: 5. Looked up from germline, CDR1 is KGHSH and CDR2 is LQKENI.

This chain uses TRBV6-1 with TRBJ1-1, with 8 nucleotides matching TRBD1. The junction had 4 bases not matched to a gene; V was cut back by 3 bases and J by 4 bases. Germline lookup yields CDR1 MNHNS and CDR2 SASEGT. The CDR3 loop spans 14 amino acids. The CDR3 loop reads CASSDPTGGTEAFF. The CDR3 coding sequence is TGTGCCAGCAGTGACCCCACAGGGGGCACTGAAGCTTTCTTT.

V gene TRBV10-2 combines with J gene TRBJ2-7; D might be TRBD1 (6 bases). V gave up 4 bases and J gave up 6 bases, with 13 bases separating them. CDR1 and CDR2 (germline): WSHSY, SAAADI. This CDR3 region has 13 residues. For the CDR3, the DNA is TGCGCCAGCAGTGCATATGCGACAGGCGAGCAGTACTTC. Protein sequence: CASSAYATGEQYF.

The chain joins TRBV6-1 to TRBJ1-5; D uncertain. V gave up 3 bases and J gave up 2 bases, with 20 bases separating them. This CDR3 comprises 18 residues. The germline V gene encodes CDR1 MNHNS and CDR2 SASEGT. CDR3 loop: CASSEGSGGWEGNQPQHF. The CDR3 DNA sequence: TGTGCCAGCAGTGAGGGTTCAGGAGGGTGGGAAGGCAATCAGCCCCAGCATTTT.

On this clone itself: Additional DNA sequences in this sample encode the identical CDR3. The gene calls are TRBV7-6 and TRBJ1-2, with D hard to call. V was pared by 5 bases and J by 2 bases, with 9 bases between. The germline V gene encodes CDR1 SGHVS and CDR2 FNYEAQ. The CDR3 extends over 13 amino acids. The chain's CDR3 is CASSPTGNYGYTF. The CDR3 DNA is TGTGCCAGCAGCCCGACGGGGAACTATGGCTACACCTTC.

This chain links TRBV15 with TRBJ2-7; 7 bases are a match to TRBD1. This CDR3 is 16 amino acids long. Trimming took 3 bases from V and 5 from J; bases not matched to a gene: 13. CDR1 is LNHNV and CDR2 is YYDKDF in the germline V gene (reference sequence). The CDR3 DNA follows: TGTGCCACCAGCAGGGGGACAGTCTTAAGAGCGGACGAGCAGTACTTC. The encoded protein is CATSRGTVLRADEQYF.

This clone was seen a single time. The chain is built from TRBV6-5 and TRBJ1-1; 8 bases line up with TRBD1. Per the germline V gene, CDR1 is MNHEY and CDR2 is SVGAGI. J lost 5 bases, V lost 2 bases, and 7 bases had no gene match. This CDR3 has 15 residues. The CDR3 protein is CASSYATGVETEAFF. Written as DNA, the CDR3 is TGTGCCAGCAGTTACGCGACAGGGGTGGAAACTGAAGCTTTCTTT.

The CDR3 loop reads CASSRTGLSDGYTF. CDR3 DNA sequence: TGTGCCAGTAGTCGGACAGGGCTCAGCGATGGCTACACCTTC. The chain couples TRBV19 to TRBJ1-2, with 8 bases that match TRBD1. The V gene's germline CDR1 is LNHDA and CDR2 SQIVND (reference sequence). V lost 5 bases to trimming and J lost 6 bases; unmatched junction nucleotides: 8. The CDR3 sequence is 14 residues long.

The J gene is TRBJ2-3, the V gene TRBV9; 13 bases agree with TRBD2. The CDR3 contains 17 residues. Trimming took 0 bases from V and 1 from J; bases not matched to a gene: 2. Germline V gene lookup returns CDR1 SGDLS and CDR2 YYNGEE. The CDR3 spells CASSVGLAGGGTDTQYF. In DNA form, the CDR3 reads TGTGCCAGCAGCGTAGGACTAGCGGGGGGAGGCACAGATACGCAGTATTTT.

The chain carries TRBV25-1 and TRBJ2-3; 9 positions match TRBD2. The CDR3 covers 12 residues. CDR1 MGHDK and CDR2 SYGVNS come from the germline V gene. V shed 5 bases and J 9 bases; nucleotides not matched to a gene: 3. The CDR3 spells CASSRLADTQYF. The CDR3 region has the DNA TGTGCCAGCAGTAGACTAGCGGACACGCAGTATTTT.

The chain links TRBV5-1 to TRBJ1-2; D is unclear. Germline V lookup: CDR1 SGHRS, CDR2 YFSETQ. The CDR3 is 15 residues long. Between the trimmed V and J ends, which lost 0 bases and 0 bases, there was a span of 9 bases. The CDR3 DNA reads TGCGCCAGCAGCTTGGGAGCGGAACCTAACTATGGCTACACCTTC. Translation: CASSLGAEPNYGYTF.

V gene TRBV4-1 combines with J gene TRBJ1-4; D perhaps matches TRBD1 (5 bases). Trimming took off 0 bases at V and 6 bases at J, with 11 bases between the two ends. The germline CDR1 and CDR2 sequences are MGHRA and YSYEKL. The CDR3 length is 15 residues. The CDR3: CASSQEGRVYEKLFF. CDR3 DNA: TGCGCCAGCAGCCAAGAAGGCAGGGTTTATGAAAAACTGTTTTTT.

This chain joins TRBV25-1 and TRBJ2-5; 14 bases are shared with TRBD2. Germline trimming cut 8 bases from V and 5 bases from J; bases unmatched to any gene: 10. This CDR3 is built from 16 residues. Germline V lookup: CDR1 MGHDK, CDR2 SYGVNS. The CDR3 loop reads CASAQTSGGAWETQYF. The CDR3 bases are TGTGCCAGCGCCCAGACTAGCGGGGGGGCCTGGGAGACCCAGTACTTC.

This clone is medium-sized (0.01 to 0.1%) in the sample. The V gene is TRBV2, the J gene TRBJ1-3; D perhaps matches TRBD1 (6 bases). CDR1 and CDR2 from the germline V gene are SNHLY and FYNNEI. Trimming pared 6 bases from V and 0 bases from J, leaving 12 bases between. CDR3 length: 15 amino acids. CDR3: CASRRQENSGNTIYF. The CDR3 DNA reads TGTGCCAGCAGGCGACAGGAGAACTCTGGAAACACCATATATTTT.

The J gene is TRBJ1-5, the V gene TRBV6-5; D call uncertain. The CDR3 covers 13 residues. V lost 0 bases, J lost 5 bases, and 5 bases lay in between. Germline values: CDR1 MNHEY, CDR2 SVGAGI. CDR3 sequence (DNA): TGTGCCAGCAGTTACTCCCGGGATCAGCCCCAGCATTTT. Translated: CASSYSRDQPQHF.